The clone carrying this TCR beta chain was counted many times. The antigen is undetermined. These data are taken from a study of T cells in Graves' hyperthyroidism and ophthalmopathy. Findings and caveats of the study: Ophthalmopathy and stable hyperthyroidism were separated by a 13 V-J model. Peripheral blood also featured most of the thyroid clonotypes expanded above 0.001.

With 3 bases clipped from V and 6 bases from J, the junction kept 4 bases outside the gene matches. Germline V gene lookup returns CDR1 MNHNS and CDR2 SASEGT. This CDR3 has 13 amino acids. It was RNA transcripts that yielded the amplified TCR beta CDR3 regions. First-round RT-PCR of the TCR CDR3 relied on the HTBI primer set. TCRdb redid the calling of the multiplex PCR reads with MiXCR, one entry per CDR3 protein. The sample contains 300,000 to 400,000 distinct CDR3 sequences, around 20% of which appear only once. The source of the PBMCs was over 8.5 ml of fresh peripheral blood. The sample taken for sequencing was blood. The clonotype comes from a woman aged 45-65 years with Graves' hyperthyroidism. This chain connects TRBV6-1 to TRBJ1-2; 7 bases agree with TRBD1. The CDR3 DNA reads as TGTGCCAGCAGTGAGACAGGGTGGGATGGCTACACCTTC. This gives the protein CASSETGWDGYTF.